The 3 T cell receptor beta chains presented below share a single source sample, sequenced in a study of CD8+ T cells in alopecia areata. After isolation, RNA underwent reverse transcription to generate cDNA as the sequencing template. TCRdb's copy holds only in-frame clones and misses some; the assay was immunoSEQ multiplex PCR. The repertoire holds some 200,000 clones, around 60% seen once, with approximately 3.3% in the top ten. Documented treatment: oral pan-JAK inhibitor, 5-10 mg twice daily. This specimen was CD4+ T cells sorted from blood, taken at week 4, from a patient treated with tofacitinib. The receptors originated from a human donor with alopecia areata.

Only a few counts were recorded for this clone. As DNA, the CDR3 is TGTGCCAGCAGCCAAGATAGGAGGGCCTTGAGGTATTTT. Encoded protein: CASSQDRRALRYF. V gene TRBV14 combines with J gene TRBJ2-3; possible D gene TRBD2, 6 bases. Germline-derived CDR1 and CDR2 are SGHDN and FVKESK. CDR3 length: 13 residues. Trimming removed 0 bases from V and 14 bases from J, with 15 bases in between.

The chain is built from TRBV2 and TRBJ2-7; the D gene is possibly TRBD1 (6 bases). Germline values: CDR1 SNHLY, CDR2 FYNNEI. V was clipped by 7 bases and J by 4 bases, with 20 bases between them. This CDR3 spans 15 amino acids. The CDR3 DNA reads TGTGCCAGCACTGAGCAGGGGTCGAGCGGATACGAGCAGTACTTC. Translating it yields CASTEQGSSGYEQYF.

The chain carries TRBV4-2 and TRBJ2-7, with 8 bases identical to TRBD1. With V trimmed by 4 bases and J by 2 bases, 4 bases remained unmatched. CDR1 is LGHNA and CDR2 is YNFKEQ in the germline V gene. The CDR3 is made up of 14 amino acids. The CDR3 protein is CASSRGQGTYEQYF. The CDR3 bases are TGTGCCAGCAGCCGAGGACAGGGAACCTACGAGCAGTACTTC.